A single sample is the source of the 2 T cell receptor beta chains below, sequenced in a study of blood T cell repertoires in COVID-19. Here immunoSEQ multiplex PCR was the method, and the copy in TCRdb shows in-frame clones only, minus some. In the table there are some 290,000 clones, roughly 90% of which are singletons. The specimen was PBMCs or T cells enriched from blood (not recorded which). The origin of the receptors is a woman in her 30s who had been exposed to COVID-19.

J is TRBJ2-7 and V is TRBV4-3, with a weak D call TRBD1 (5 bases). CDR1 is LGHNA, CDR2 YSLEER, per germline. The CDR3 runs 20 residues. V shed 0 bases and J shed 1 base, with 25 bases lying between them. CDR3 coding DNA: TGCGCCAGCAGCCAAGAATCCTACTTTGAAGAGGCAGGGCCATCCTACGAGCAGTACTTC. Translation gives CASSQESYFEEAGPSYEQYF.

The V and J genes are TRBV5-1 and TRBJ1-3; a possible D gene is TRBD1 (5 bases). This CDR3 spans 14 amino acids. Trimming took 7 bases from V and 2 from J, leaving 13 bases between them. CDR1 and CDR2 from the germline V gene are SGHRS and YFSETQ. CDR3: CASGPGNAGNTIYF. The CDR3 nucleotides are TGCGCCAGCGGCCCAGGGAATGCTGGAAACACCATATATTTT.